The 32 T cell receptor beta chains below were found in one sample sequenced in a study of Ad26.COV2.S vaccination and SARS-CoV-2 variants. Clones were read by immunoSEQ multiplex PCR, and TCRdb kept only the in-frame ones, dropping some. This sample has under 150,000 clones, with roughly 88% found just once. The material sequenced was peripheral blood, taken after recovery from COVID-19. The receptors come from a human donor who had recovered from COVID-19.

The CDR3 DNA reads TGTGCCTGGAGAGGGAGGCGGAAGGTAGGTAGCAATCAGCCCCAGCATTTT. Its translation is CAWRGRRKVGSNQPQHF. V usage is TRBV30 and J usage is TRBJ1-5, with D unresolved. The V end was cut by 3 bases, the J end by 0 bases, with 18 bases between. The germline CDR1 and CDR2 sequences are GTSNPN and SVGIG (reference sequence). The CDR3 consists of 17 residues.

The rearrangement joins TRBV6-6 to TRBJ2-1, with 11 bases matching TRBD2. The CDR3 loop spans 15 amino acids. Trimming cost V 5 bases and J 6 bases; bases outside gene matches: 6. Germline assignment: CDR1 MNHNY and CDR2 SVGAGI (reference sequence). The CDR3 spells CASSPLAGGTNEQFF. As DNA, the CDR3 is TGTGCCAGCAGTCCTCTAGCGGGGGGCACCAATGAGCAGTTCTTC.

The chain is built from TRBV28 and TRBJ2-3, with 8 positions matching TRBD2. This CDR3 has 19 residues. Germline trimming cut 7 bases from V and 1 base from J; bases unmatched to any gene: 19. Germline assignment: CDR1 MDHEN and CDR2 SYDVKM. For the CDR3, the DNA is TGTGCCAGCATTTTCGGACCCTTCTCACAGGGACTAGGCACAGATACGCAGTATTTT. This translates into CASIFGPFSQGLGTDTQYF.

The rearrangement joins TRBV6-5 to TRBJ2-7; D perhaps matches TRBD2 (6 bases). Trimming stripped 9 bases from V and 0 bases from J, with 9 bases between. The CDR3 totals 12 residues. Germline CDR1 and CDR2: MNHEY and SVGAGI. The CDR3 nucleotides are TGTGCCAGTGCGGGGTACTCCTACGAGCAGTACTTC. Residues: CASAGYSYEQYF.

The rearrangement links TRBV19 to TRBJ1-6, with D unresolved. In germline, CDR1 is LNHDA, CDR2 SQIVND (reference sequence). V was cut by 5 bases and J by 11 bases, with 10 bases left in between. CDR3 length: 12 residues. The CDR3 DNA reads TGTGCCAGTAGTCCTTTCAGAGCACCCCTCCACTTT. Its protein product is CASSPFRAPLHF.

This chain uses TRBV29-1 with TRBJ1-1, with D possibly TRBD1 on 6 matching bases. The CDR3 spans 14 residues. Germline V gene lookup returns CDR1 SQVTM and CDR2 ANQGSEA. Trimming pared 2 bases from V and 1 base from J, leaving 11 bases between. In DNA, the CDR3 is TGCAGCGTTGAATCGGGCAGGGGGAACACTGAAGCTTTCTTT. Translated, it gives CSVESGRGNTEAFF.

V gene TRBV4-1 combines with J gene TRBJ2-1; D remains ambiguous. The CDR3 is 14 residues long. Trimming left V 1 base short and J 8 bases short, with 12 bases between. Germline-derived CDR1 and CDR2 are MGHRA and YSYEKL. CDR3 sequence reads: CASSQVPLRDEQFF. In DNA form, the CDR3 reads TGCGCCAGCAGCCAAGTCCCCTTACGCGATGAGCAGTTCTTC.

CDR3 loop: CASSPVAGALYEQYF. The CDR3 DNA reads TGCGCCAGCAGCCCTGTGGCAGGCGCTTTGTACGAGCAGTACTTC. The V gene is TRBV5-1, the J gene TRBJ2-7; the D is unclear. The V gene's germline CDR1 is SGHRS and CDR2 YFSETQ. Trimming removed 4 bases at V and 4 bases at J, with 18 bases between. CDR3 size: 15 residues.

The sample holds one count of this clone. V and J are TRBV9 and TRBJ2-1; 9 bases are a match to TRBD1. Trimming at V came to 3 bases and at J to 7 bases, leaving 8 bases not matched to a gene. The CDR3 is made up of 15 amino acids. Germline V CDR1 and CDR2: SGDLS, YYNGEE. The CDR3 region has the DNA TGTGCCAGCAGCGCCCGGGACAGGGTATGGAATGAGCAGTTCTTC. Protein: CASSARDRVWNEQFF. Full variable domain (remainder filled in from reference TRBV9 and TRBJ2-1): DSGVTQTPKHLITATGQRVTLRCSPRSGDLSVYWYQQSLDQGLQFLIQYYNGEERAKGNILERFSAQQFPDLHSELNLSSLELGDSALYFCASSARDRVWNEQFFGPGTRLTVL.

The chain joins TRBV4-3 to TRBJ2-7; D gene ambiguous. Germline V gene data show CDR1 as LGHNA and CDR2 as YSLEER. The CDR3 totals 13 residues. V was shortened by 3 bases and J by 2 bases, with 8 bases between the two germline ends. The CDR3 protein is CASSHPLPYEQYF. DNA of the CDR3: TGCGCCAGCAGCCACCCTCTTCCCTACGAGCAGTACTTC.

V gene TRBV10-3 combines with J gene TRBJ1-2; 7 bases are a match to TRBD1. With 4 bases clipped from V and 4 bases from J, the junction kept 6 bases outside the gene matches. Germline CDR1 and CDR2: ENHRY and SYGVKD. This CDR3 contains 14 residues. The CDR3 sequence is CAISGDRAPYGYTF. DNA for the CDR3: TGTGCCATCAGTGGAGACAGGGCGCCCTATGGCTACACCTTC.

This clone was seen only once. The chain has TRBV5-1 and TRBJ1-1; TRBD1 might be the D (5 bases). V gave up 2 bases and J gave up 1 base, with 9 bases separating them. The germline gives CDR1 SGHRS, CDR2 YFSETQ. There are 14 residues in the CDR3. Here the CDR3 reads CASSLTGENTEAFF. DNA of the CDR3: TGCGCCAGCAGCTTAACAGGAGAGAACACTGAAGCTTTCTTT.

V gene TRBV6-6 combines with J gene TRBJ1-4; D unclear. Trimming pared 7 bases from V and 5 bases from J, leaving 14 bases between. Per germline, CDR1 MNHNY and CDR2 SVGAGI (reference sequence). The CDR3 spans 14 residues. DNA of the CDR3: TGTGCCAGCACCGACGGGATCTTGAATGAAAAACTGTTTTTT. This gives the protein CASTDGILNEKLFF.

The chain has TRBV4-1 and TRBJ2-2; D uncertain. Trimming pared 4 bases from V and 1 base from J, leaving 13 bases between. Looked up from germline, CDR1 is MGHRA and CDR2 is YSYEKL. The CDR3 totals 16 residues. The CDR3 sequence is CASSLMDLMNTGELFF. The CDR3 DNA is TGCGCCAGCAGCCTGATGGACCTTATGAACACCGGGGAGCTGTTTTTT.

The rearrangement links TRBV6-4 to TRBJ2-1, with 7 bases matching TRBD1. The CDR3 covers 16 residues. V trimming: 3 bases; J trimming: 2 bases; junction bases outside the gene matches: 7. Germline V gene lookup returns CDR1 MRHNA and CDR2 SNTAGT. DNA for the CDR3: TGTGCCAGCAGTGAGTTCTGGACAGGCGCCTACAATGAGCAGTTCTTC. Its translation is CASSEFWTGAYNEQFF.

V gene TRBV7-2 combines with J gene TRBJ2-1; 10 bases are shared with TRBD1. Per germline, CDR1 SGHTA and CDR2 FQGNSA. Trimming removed 4 bases from V and 9 bases from J; junction bases left unmatched: 12. The CDR3 covers 16 residues. In nucleotides, the CDR3 is TGTGCCAGCAGCTCGCAAACACCGGGGACAGGGGTTGAGCAGTTCTTC. Encoded protein: CASSSQTPGTGVEQFF.

This sequence joins TRBV6-4 and TRBJ2-2, with D hard to call. CDR1 and CDR2 (germline): MRHNA, SNTAGT. This CDR3 has 14 residues. V was shortened by 5 bases and J by 1 base, with 8 bases between the two germline ends. The CDR3 DNA sequence: TGTGCCAGCAGTCGGACGGTGAACACCGGGGAGCTGTTTTTT. Protein sequence: CASSRTVNTGELFF.

This clone was counted between two and nine times. The J gene is TRBJ2-7, the V gene TRBV4-3; D uncertain. The CDR3 spans 15 residues. Germline V CDR1 and CDR2: LGHNA, YSLEER. V was cut by 2 bases and J by 3 bases, with 14 bases left in between. The CDR3 sequence is CASSQTPGRDYEQYF. The CDR3 DNA follows: TGCGCCAGCAGCCAAACCCCTGGAAGGGACTACGAGCAGTACTTC.

This clone appeared a single time. The chain combines TRBV4-3 with TRBJ2-3; the D gene could be TRBD1 or TRBD2 (6 bases each). CDR3 length: 16 amino acids. Germline loops: CDR1 LGHNA, CDR2 YSLEER. V lost 4 bases, J lost 5 bases, and 19 bases lay in between. The CDR3: CASSRFDTGAEDTQYF. The DNA for the CDR3 is TGCGCCAGCAGCCGGTTCGACACGGGGGCCGAAGATACGCAGTATTTT.

The chain couples TRBV19 to TRBJ2-3; 11 bases fit TRBD2. After removal of 10 bases from V and 0 bases from J, the junction contained 3 bases not matched to a gene. This CDR3 has 14 amino acids. Germline CDR1 and CDR2: LNHDA and SQIVND (reference sequence). CDR3 DNA: TGTGCCACCAGACTAGCGGGGAGCACAGATACGCAGTATTTT. This translates into CATRLAGSTDTQYF.

CDR3 region: CASSQPLKTGTGAGYTF. The CDR3 DNA sequence: TGCGCCAGCAGCCAACCTCTCAAGACCGGGACAGGGGCTGGCTACACCTTC. The chain combines TRBV4-1 with TRBJ1-2, with 10 positions matching TRBD1. CDR3 length: 17 residues. Looked up from germline, CDR1 is MGHRA and CDR2 is YSYEKL. V was clipped by 2 bases and J by 7 bases; unmatched bases: 13.

The V call is TRBV28, the J call TRBJ2-5, with TRBD2 as a possible D gene (5 bases). Trimming left V 5 bases short and J 1 base short, with 17 bases between. The CDR3 has 16 amino acids. Germline lookup yields CDR1 MDHEN and CDR2 SYDVKM. CDR3 bases: TGTGCCAGCAGTGGACTGACCGGACGGCGCCAAGAGACCCAGTACTTC. It is translated as CASSGLTGRRQETQYF.

The count of this clone is one. V and J are TRBV15 and TRBJ2-1; TRBD1 is a possible D gene (5 bases). The CDR3 loop spans 17 amino acids. In germline, CDR1 is LNHNV, CDR2 YYDKDF (reference sequence). The V end was cut by 3 bases, the J end by 2 bases, with 17 bases between. CDR3 amino acids: CATSSEGALGPYNEQFF. CDR3 DNA sequence: TGTGCCACCAGCAGTGAAGGGGCCCTCGGGCCCTACAATGAGCAGTTCTTC.

The rearrangement links TRBV27 to TRBJ2-2; 8 bases fit TRBD1. After removal of 6 bases from V and 4 bases from J, the junction contained 7 bases not matched to a gene. Germline values: CDR1 MNHEY, CDR2 SMNVEV (reference sequence). The CDR3 contains 15 residues. The CDR3 DNA is TGTGCCAGCAGACTCTCAGGGGGCTCCACCGGGGAGCTGTTTTTT. It codes for CASRLSGGSTGELFF.

This chain uses TRBV2 with TRBJ2-1, with 7 bases lining up with TRBD1. V gave up 6 bases and J gave up 0 bases; unmatched junction bases: 5. The CDR3 contains 15 residues. Germline V CDR1 and CDR2: SNHLY, FYNNEI. CDR3 sequence reads: CASSVDRDSYNEQFF. CDR3 nucleotides: TGTGCCAGCAGCGTTGACAGGGACTCCTACAATGAGCAGTTCTTC. Full variable domain (missing parts from reference TRBV2 and TRBJ2-1): EPEVTQTPSHQVTQMGQEVILRCVPISNHLYFYWYRQILGQKVEFLVSFYNNEISEKSEIFDDQFSVERPDGSNFTLKIRSTKLEDSAMYFCASSVDRDSYNEQFFGPGTRLTVL.

This chain connects TRBV4-3 to TRBJ2-3, with 8 nucleotides matching TRBD2. CDR1 and CDR2 from the germline V gene are LGHNA and YSLEER. V dropped 3 bases and J dropped 9; count of bases not matched to a gene: 8. This CDR3 is 14 amino acids long. CDR3 loop: CASSHGLGLETQYF. The CDR3 DNA follows: TGCGCCAGCAGCCACGGGCTGGGACTAGAGACGCAGTATTTT.

The genes are TRBV11-2 and TRBJ2-5, with 7 nucleotides matching TRBD1. The CDR3 has 15 amino acids. Looked up from germline, CDR1 is SGHAT and CDR2 is FQNNGV. Unmatched junction bases numbered 14, after V lost 8 bases and J lost 5 bases. CDR3 protein: CASGPTGPRSETQYF. The CDR3 DNA reads as TGTGCCAGCGGCCCGACAGGGCCCCGTAGTGAGACCCAGTACTTC.

The J gene is TRBJ1-4, the V gene TRBV10-1; TRBD1 agrees at 7 bases. Germline V gene lookup returns CDR1 WNHNN and CDR2 SYGVQD (reference sequence). The trim removed 4 bases at V and 8 bases at J, leaving 7 bases unmatched. This CDR3 is built from 14 residues. The CDR3 is CASSAGTVGEKLFF. The DNA for the CDR3 is TGCGCCAGCAGTGCAGGGACAGTGGGAGAAAAACTGTTTTTT.

The gene calls are TRBV3-1 (or the pseudogene TRBV3-2) and TRBJ2-7, with D possibly being TRBD1 (6 bases). Germline assignment: CDR1 LGHDT and CDR2 YNNKEL (reference sequence). Trimming took 4 bases from V and 3 from J, leaving 16 bases between them. The CDR3 is 15 amino acids. The CDR3 DNA follows: TGTGCCAGCAGCCGAGGGGGTAAGGAGAGCTACGAGCAGTACTTC. Protein sequence: CASSRGGKESYEQYF.

The chain joins TRBV9 to TRBJ2-1; D is uncertain. The CDR3 length is 16 residues. Trimming took off 0 bases at V and 0 bases at J, with 10 bases between the two ends. Per the germline V gene, CDR1 is SGDLS and CDR2 is YYNGEE. Here the CDR3 DNA reads TGTGCCAGCAGCGTAGCACGCGGTAGCTCCTACAATGAGCAGTTCTTC. It encodes CASSVARGSSYNEQFF.

The J gene is TRBJ1-1, the V gene TRBV4-3, with D unresolved. Germline-derived CDR1 and CDR2 are LGHNA and YSLEER. Trimming removed 0 bases from V and 1 base from J, with 15 bases in between. CDR3 length: 17 amino acids. The DNA for the CDR3 is TGCGCCAGCAGCCAAGAAGGTGAAGGCTACGAGAACACTGAAGCTTTCTTT. Residues: CASSQEGEGYENTEAFF.

V is TRBV30 and J is TRBJ1-2; no firm D call. The CDR3 sequence is 14 residues long. V was shortened by 3 bases and J by 11 bases, with 22 bases between the two germline ends. Germline-derived CDR1 and CDR2 are GTSNPN and SVGIG (reference sequence). As DNA, the CDR3 is TGTGCCTGGAGACGGCAAAGACGGGAGTCCGCTTACACCTTC. It yields the protein CAWRRQRRESAYTF.